This T cell receptor (beta chain) emerged from a study of graft-versus-host responses after intestinal transplantation. Study overall: Transplants were multivisceral, liver-intestinal, or isolated intestinal. Regarding the study as a whole: Marrow from the recipient contained GvH clones, some of which had appeared first in ileum or blood. Allograft clonal ratios (graft-versus-host to host-versus-graft) were high in patients who had graft-donor T cell macrochimerism.

Sequenced by immunoSEQ multiplex PCR; TCRdb stores in-frame clones only, minus some. The sample shows more than 15,000 clones, roughly 79% of them seen only once. Lymphocytes (intraepithelial and lamina propria) were released by processing the graft tissue. Regarding this clone: The target antigen is unknown.

The CDR3 runs 19 residues. The germline CDR1 and CDR2 sequences are SGHTA and FQGNSA. The V segment lost 3 bases and the J segment 7 bases; nucleotides outside the gene matches: 15. The sample in question was ileum tissue, obtained roughly 70 weeks after intestinal transplant. The genes are TRBV7-2 and TRBJ2-1; 13 bases match TRBD2. The origin of this receptor is a human patient who received an intestinal transplant, so some T cells may come from the graft donor. DNA of the CDR3: TGTGCCAGCAGCTTTCCACAGGGTCAACTAGCGGGAGGGAGTAATGAGCAGTTCTTC. Translation: CASSFPQGQLAGGSNEQFF.